Listed here are 5 T cell receptor beta chains from one sample, sequenced in a study of a mutant IDH1 vaccine in newly diagnosed glioma. Sequenced by immunoSEQ multiplex PCR; TCRdb stores in-frame clones only, minus some. The repertoire has about 24,000 clones, roughly nine tenths of them found once; the top ten carry just over 9%. Time point here: baseline, week 1 (first vaccination visit). Treatment reported: pre-vaccination baseline after standard-of-care therapy. This sample comprised PBMCs, obtained from a glioma patient treated with radiotherapy, temozolomide or both. The receptor source for this set is a young man with glioma.

This clone came up once. This chain uses TRBV14 with TRBJ2-1; 8 nucleotides agree with TRBD2. With V trimmed by 0 bases and J by 3 bases, 7 bases remained unmatched. Germline CDR1 SGHDN, CDR2 FVKESK. CDR3 length equals 17 residues. The CDR3 here is CASSQDYKGTSYNEQFF. In DNA form, the CDR3 reads TGTGCCAGCAGCCAAGATTATAAAGGGACTAGCTACAATGAGCAGTTCTTC. Together with reference TRBV14 and TRBJ2-1, the CDR3 gives the full variable domain: EAGVTQFPSHSVIEKGQTVTLRCDPISGHDNLYWYRRVMGKEIKFLLHFVKESKQDESGMPNNRFLAERTGGTYSTLKVQPAELEDSGVYFCASSQDYKGTSYNEQFFGPGTRLTVL.

CDR3 DNA: TGTGCCAGCAGGGGAGGACAGGGGAATTCACCCCTCCACTTT. Its translation is CASRGGQGNSPLHF. This chain uses TRBV7-9 with TRBJ1-6, with TRBD1 identical over 9 bases. This CDR3 has 14 residues. Germline values: CDR1 SEHNR, CDR2 FQNEAQ (reference sequence). V was pared by 6 bases and J by 7 bases, with 4 bases of the junction left unmatched.

The chain has TRBV4-2 and TRBJ2-7; D is undetermined. V was cut by 0 bases and J by 4 bases, with 10 bases left in between. The CDR3 is 14 residues long. Germline CDR1 reads LGHNA; CDR2 reads YNFKEQ. The CDR3 sequence is CASSQDLERYEQYF. The CDR3 region has the DNA TGTGCCAGCAGCCAAGATCTGGAGAGGTACGAGCAGTACTTC.

This clone was recorded a few times. The chain combines TRBV6-6 with TRBJ1-2; D remains unclear. This CDR3 comprises 13 residues. Trimming removed 4 bases from V and 7 bases from J, with 13 bases in between. Germline V gene sequence: CDR1 MNHNY, CDR2 SVGAGI (reference sequence). CDR3 loop: CASSWSLERGYTF. CDR3 in DNA: TGTGCCAGCAGTTGGTCTTTGGAACGTGGCTACACCTTC.

The rearrangement uses TRBV5-1 and TRBJ2-7; TRBD1 is a possible D gene (6 bases). Per the germline V gene, CDR1 is SGHRS and CDR2 is YFSETQ. V was shortened by 0 bases and J by 2 bases, with 6 bases between the two germline ends. The CDR3 has 13 residues. The CDR3 is CASSLEGAYEQYF. As DNA, the CDR3 is TGCGCCAGCAGCTTGGAGGGGGCCTACGAGCAGTACTTC.